A single T cell receptor (beta chain) is shown here with its context. Its antigen is currently unknown. The data stem from a study of beta chain features in type 1 diabetes. Study results and limitations: Moderate but significant shortening of TCRB CDR3s was recorded in all four CD4+ subsets from Type 1 diabetes patients.

Since all of the isolated RNA was reverse transcribed, expressed TCRB transcripts were what got sequenced. About 3.57 million reads per sample on average were obtained from naive, central memory and regulatory T cell samples. Using immunoSEQ multiplex PCR, the repertoire was profiled, and TCRdb retains in-frame clones only, with some absent. The repertoire consists of 400,000 or so clones, with 8% to 10% occurring once and the leading ten covering roughly 0.54%. This CDR3 spans 13 amino acids. The germline CDR1 and CDR2 sequences are SGHRS and YFSETQ. Trimming took 6 bases from V and 2 from J, leaving 6 bases between them.

J is TRBJ2-6 and V is TRBV5-1; no clear D. The sequenced sample was central memory CD4+ T cells from blood. This TCR came from a young man with type 1 diabetes. The CDR3 DNA sequence: TGCGCCAGCACAGCAACTGGGGCCAACGTCCTGACTTTC. Translating gives CASTATGANVLTF.